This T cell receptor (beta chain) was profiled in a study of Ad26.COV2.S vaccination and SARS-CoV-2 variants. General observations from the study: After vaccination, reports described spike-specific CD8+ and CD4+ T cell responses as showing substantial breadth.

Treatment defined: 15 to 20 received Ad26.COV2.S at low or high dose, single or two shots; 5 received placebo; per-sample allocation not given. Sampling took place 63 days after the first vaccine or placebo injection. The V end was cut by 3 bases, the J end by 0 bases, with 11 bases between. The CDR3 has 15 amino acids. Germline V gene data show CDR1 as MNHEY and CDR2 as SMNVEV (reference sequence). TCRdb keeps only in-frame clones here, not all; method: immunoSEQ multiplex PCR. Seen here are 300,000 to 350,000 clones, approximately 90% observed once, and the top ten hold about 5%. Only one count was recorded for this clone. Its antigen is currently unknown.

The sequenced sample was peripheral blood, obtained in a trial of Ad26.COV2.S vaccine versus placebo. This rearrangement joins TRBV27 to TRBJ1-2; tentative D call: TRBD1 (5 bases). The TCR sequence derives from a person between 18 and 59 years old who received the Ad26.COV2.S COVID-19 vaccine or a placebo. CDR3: CASSLRGRTNYGYTF. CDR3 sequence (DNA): TGTGCCAGCAGTTTGCGGGGCAGAACTAACTATGGCTACACCTTC.